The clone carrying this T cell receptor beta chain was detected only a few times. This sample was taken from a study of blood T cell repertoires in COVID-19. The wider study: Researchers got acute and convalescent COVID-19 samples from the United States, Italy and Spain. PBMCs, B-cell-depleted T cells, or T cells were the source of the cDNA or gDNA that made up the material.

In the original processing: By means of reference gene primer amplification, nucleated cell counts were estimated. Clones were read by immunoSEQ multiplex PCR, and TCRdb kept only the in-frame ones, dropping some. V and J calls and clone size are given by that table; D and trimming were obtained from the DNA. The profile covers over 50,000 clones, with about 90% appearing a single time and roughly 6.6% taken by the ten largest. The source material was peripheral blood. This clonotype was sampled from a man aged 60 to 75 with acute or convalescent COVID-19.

CDR3 residues: CSASTASGAYIQYF. The CDR3 DNA is TGCAGTGCTAGTACGGCTAGCGGGGCTTACATTCAGTACTTC. This sequence joins TRBV20-1 and TRBJ2-4; TRBD2 aligns across 9 bases. V gave up 3 bases and J gave up 8 bases; unmatched junction bases: 8. CDR1 and CDR2 (germline): DFQATT, SNEGSKA (reference sequence). The CDR3 is 14 residues long.